Presented here are 5 T cell receptor beta chains from one specimen sequenced in a study of T cell responses to AZD1222 COVID-19 vaccine. Clones were read by immunoSEQ multiplex PCR, and TCRdb kept only the in-frame ones, dropping some. The sample has 150,000 or so clones, around 92% seen once. The sample consisted of peripheral blood, taken 28 days after the second AZD1222 dose. The receptors originated from an adult who received the AZD1222 COVID-19 vaccine.

The sample holds a few counts of this clone. The rearrangement uses TRBV12-3 or TRBV12-4 and TRBJ1-1; no firm D call. The CDR3 is made up of 13 amino acids. Trimming took 2 bases from V and 5 from J, leaving 9 bases between them. The CDR3 DNA reads TGTGCCAGCAGTTTAAATCGGGGAACTGAAGCTTTCTTT. This encodes CASSLNRGTEAFF.

The rearrangement joins TRBV29-1 to TRBJ2-7; D is undetermined. The CDR3 is made up of 11 amino acids. V shed 7 bases and J shed 3 bases, with 10 bases lying between them. Germline CDR1 and CDR2: SQVTM and ANQGSEA. CDR3 bases: TGCAGCGCTGCGGACCGCTACGAGCAGTACTTC. As protein: CSAADRYEQYF.

The rearrangement links TRBV5-5 to TRBJ1-6; weak D call: TRBD1 (5 bases). CDR3 length: 15 amino acids. The V end was cut by 0 bases, the J end by 9 bases, with 13 bases between. The V gene's germline CDR1 is SGHKS and CDR2 YYEKEE (reference sequence). The CDR3 spells CASSLGQPGGSPLHF. The CDR3 DNA sequence: TGTGCCAGCAGCTTGGGACAGCCCGGAGGTTCACCCCTCCACTTT.

The chain is built from TRBV4-1 and TRBJ2-3; TRBD1 matches 7 bases. Germline values: CDR1 MGHRA, CDR2 YSYEKL. This CDR3 has 20 amino acids. The ends lost 0 bases at V and 5 bases at J; junction bases unmatched: 20. CDR3 nucleotides: TGCGCCAGCAGCCAAGAGGGACAGATGCCATTCACACACGGGAAAGATACGCAGTATTTT. It specifies CASSQEGQMPFTHGKDTQYF.

The rearrangement links TRBV15 to TRBJ1-4; D gene unclear. The length of the CDR3 is 15 residues. Trimming took 3 bases from V and 0 from J, leaving 8 bases between them. Germline V gene data show CDR1 as LNHNV and CDR2 as YYDKDF (reference sequence). CDR3 sequence: CATSSGGTTNEKLFF. As DNA, the CDR3 is TGTGCCACCAGCAGCGGAGGGACAACTAATGAAAAACTGTTTTTT.